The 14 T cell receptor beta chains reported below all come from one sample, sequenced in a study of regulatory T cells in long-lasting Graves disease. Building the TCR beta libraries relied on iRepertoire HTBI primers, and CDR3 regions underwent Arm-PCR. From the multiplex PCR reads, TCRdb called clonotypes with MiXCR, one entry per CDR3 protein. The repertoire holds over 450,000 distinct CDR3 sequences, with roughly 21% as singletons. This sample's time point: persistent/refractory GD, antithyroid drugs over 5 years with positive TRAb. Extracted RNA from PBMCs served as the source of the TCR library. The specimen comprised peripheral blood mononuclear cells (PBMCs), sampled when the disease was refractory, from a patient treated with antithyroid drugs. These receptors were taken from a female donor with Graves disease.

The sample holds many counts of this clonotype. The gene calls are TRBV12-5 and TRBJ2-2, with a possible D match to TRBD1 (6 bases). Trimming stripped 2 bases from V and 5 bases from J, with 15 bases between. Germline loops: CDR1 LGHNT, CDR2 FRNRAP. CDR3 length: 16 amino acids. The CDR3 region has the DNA TGTGCTAGTGGTTTGACGGACAGCCTCCAGACCGGGGAGCTGTTTTTT. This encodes CASGLTDSLQTGELFF.

In nucleotides, the CDR3 is TGTGCCAGCAGCTCAAAACCGACCTGGGACAGGGGGCAGGATGGCTACACCTTC. Translated: CASSSKPTWDRGQDGYTF. This chain connects TRBV7-9 to TRBJ1-2; the match to TRBD1 covers 12 bases. This CDR3 is built from 18 residues. The J segment lost 6 bases and the V segment lost 4 bases, leaving 15 bases of the junction unmatched. Per germline, CDR1 SEHNR and CDR2 FQNEAQ (reference sequence).

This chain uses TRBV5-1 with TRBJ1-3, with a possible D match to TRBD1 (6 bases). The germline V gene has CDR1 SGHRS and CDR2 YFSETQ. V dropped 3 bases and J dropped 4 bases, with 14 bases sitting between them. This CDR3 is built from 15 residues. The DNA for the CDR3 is TGCGCCAGCAGCTCGACCGGACAGCAAGGAAACACCATATATTTT. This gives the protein CASSSTGQQGNTIYF.

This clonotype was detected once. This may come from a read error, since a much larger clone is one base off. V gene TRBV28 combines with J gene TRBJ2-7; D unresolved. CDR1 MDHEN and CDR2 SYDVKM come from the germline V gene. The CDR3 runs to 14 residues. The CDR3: CVSSAPGRGYEQYF. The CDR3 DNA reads TGTGTCAGCAGCGCTCCGGGTCGTGGGTACGAGCAGTACTTC.

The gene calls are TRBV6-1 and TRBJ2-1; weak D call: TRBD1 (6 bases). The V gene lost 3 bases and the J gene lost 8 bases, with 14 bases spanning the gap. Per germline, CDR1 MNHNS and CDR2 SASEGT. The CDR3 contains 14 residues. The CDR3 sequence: CASSDQRTVHEQFF. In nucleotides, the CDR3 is TGTGCCAGCAGTGACCAACGGACAGTCCATGAGCAGTTCTTC.

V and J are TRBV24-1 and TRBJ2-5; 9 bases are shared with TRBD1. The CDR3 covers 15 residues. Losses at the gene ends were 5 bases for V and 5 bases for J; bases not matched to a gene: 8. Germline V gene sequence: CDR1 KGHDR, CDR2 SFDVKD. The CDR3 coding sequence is TGTGCCACCAGTGCCACGGACAGGGGAAGGGAGACCCAGTACTTC. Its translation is CATSATDRGRETQYF.

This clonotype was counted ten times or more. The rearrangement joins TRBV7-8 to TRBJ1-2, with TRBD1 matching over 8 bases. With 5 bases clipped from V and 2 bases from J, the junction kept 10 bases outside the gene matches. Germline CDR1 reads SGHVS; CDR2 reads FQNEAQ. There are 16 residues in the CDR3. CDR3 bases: TGTGCCAGCAGCCGGCTCCGGGACAGGTCCAACTATGGCTACACCTTC. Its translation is CASSRLRDRSNYGYTF.

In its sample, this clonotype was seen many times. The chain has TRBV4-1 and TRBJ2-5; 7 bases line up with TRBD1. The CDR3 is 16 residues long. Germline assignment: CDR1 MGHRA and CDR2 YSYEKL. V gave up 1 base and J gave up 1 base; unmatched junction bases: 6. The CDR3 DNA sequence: TGCGCCAGCAGCCAAGGCAGACAGGGCTCCCAAGAGACCCAGTACTTC. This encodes CASSQGRQGSQETQYF.

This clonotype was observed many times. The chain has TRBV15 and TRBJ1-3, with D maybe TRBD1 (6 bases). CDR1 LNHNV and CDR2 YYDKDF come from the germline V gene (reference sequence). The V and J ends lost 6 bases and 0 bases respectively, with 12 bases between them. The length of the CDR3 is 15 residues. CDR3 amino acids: CATSWTASSGNTIYF. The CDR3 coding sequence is TGTGCCACCAGTTGGACAGCCAGCTCTGGAAACACCATATATTTT.

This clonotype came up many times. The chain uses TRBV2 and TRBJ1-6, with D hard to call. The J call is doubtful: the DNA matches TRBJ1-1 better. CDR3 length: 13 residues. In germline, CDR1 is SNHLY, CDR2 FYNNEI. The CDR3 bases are TGTGCCAGCAGTGAAGCCCCAATCGGGGAAGCTTTCTTT. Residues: CASSEAPIGEAFF.

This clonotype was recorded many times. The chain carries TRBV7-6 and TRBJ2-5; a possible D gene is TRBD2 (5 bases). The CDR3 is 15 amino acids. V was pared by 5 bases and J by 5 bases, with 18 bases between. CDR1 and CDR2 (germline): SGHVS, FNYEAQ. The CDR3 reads CASSQGLLAGETQYF. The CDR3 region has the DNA TGTGCCAGCAGCCAAGGGTTGCTAGCCGGGGAGACCCAGTACTTC.

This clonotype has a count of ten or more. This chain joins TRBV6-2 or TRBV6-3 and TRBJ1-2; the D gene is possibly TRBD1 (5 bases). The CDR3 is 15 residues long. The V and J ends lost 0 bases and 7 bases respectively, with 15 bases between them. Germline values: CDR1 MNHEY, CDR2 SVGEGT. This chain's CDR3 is CASSYSSPGGSGYTF. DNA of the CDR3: TGTGCCAGCAGTTACTCGAGCCCTGGGGGATCTGGCTACACCTTC.

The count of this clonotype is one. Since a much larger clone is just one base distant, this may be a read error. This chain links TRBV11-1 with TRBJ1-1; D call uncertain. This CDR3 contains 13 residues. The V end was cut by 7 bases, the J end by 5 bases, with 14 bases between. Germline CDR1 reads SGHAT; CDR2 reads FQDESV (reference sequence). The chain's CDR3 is CASNRTLGTEAFF. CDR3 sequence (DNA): TGTGCCAGCAACCGGACCCTGGGTACTGAAGCTTTCTTT.

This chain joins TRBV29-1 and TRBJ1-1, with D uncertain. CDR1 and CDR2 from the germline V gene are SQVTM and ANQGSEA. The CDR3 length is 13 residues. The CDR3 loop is CRVTTRGGTEAFF. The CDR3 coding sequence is TGCAGGGTGACGACCCGTGGAGGCACTGAAGCTTTCTTT.